These T cell receptor beta chains were read from a single sample in a study of beta chain features in type 1 diabetes. The table came from immunoSEQ multiplex PCR; TCRdb's copy has only in-frame clones and leaves some out. The repertoire holds 95,000 to 150,000 clones, with approximately 15% as singletons. Sequences were obtained from central memory CD4+ T cells from blood. The receptors shown here come from a man between 18 and 35 years old with type 1 diabetes. Each CDR3 is given with its conserved first and last residue. The D gene is left open where the match is weak. Expanded clones are given a class, and other clones once, few, many or no size at all.

D,V,size,J,DNA,CDR3
.,TRBV5-1,.,TRBJ2-7,TGCGCCAGCAGCTTGGACAGGCCCTCCTACGAGCAGTACTTC,CASSLDRPSYEQYF
TRBD2,TRBV4-1,.,TRBJ2-7,TGCGCCAGCAGCCAACCCACTAGCGGCACCTACGAGCAGTACTTC,CASSQPTSGTYEQYF
.,TRBV5-1,many,TRBJ2-3,TGCGCCAGCAGCTTGGACTCCAATACGCAGTATTTT,CASSLDSNTQYF
.,TRBV10-3,few,TRBJ2-3,TGTGCCACCGAGAGGGGTGGGAGCACAGATACGCAGTATTTT,CATERGGSTDTQYF
.,TRBV5-1,many,TRBJ2-1,TGCGCCAGCAGCTTGGGAGGTAGCGGAGCCCTTTATGAGCAGTTCTTC,CASSLGGSGALYEQFF
.,TRBV28,.,TRBJ1-1,TGTGCCAGCACCCTGGGGGGCCAGAACACTGAAGCTTTCTTT,CASTLGGQNTEAFF
TRBD1,TRBV4-1,.,TRBJ2-3,TGCGCCAGCAGCCAAGCGTCACAGGGGAGCACAGATACGCAGTATTTT,CASSQASQGSTDTQYF
.,TRBV7-3,few,TRBJ2-2,TGTGCCAGCAGCCCCACGGGAAGGACCGGGGAGCTGTTTTTT,CASSPTGRTGELFF
TRBD1,TRBV6-4,.,TRBJ2-5,TGTGCCAGCAGTTTCCAGGCAGGGGGATTAGAGACCCAGTACTTC,CASSFQAGGLETQYF
TRBD1,TRBV29-1,.,TRBJ1-1,TGCAGCGTCCAAATGGAGACAGGGGAGGGAGCTGAAGCTTTCTTT,CSVQMETGEGAEAFF
.,TRBV5-4,.,TRBJ2-6,TGTGCCAGCAGCTTCGGGACTGGTGGGGCCAACGTCCTGACTTTC,CASSFGTGGANVLTF
.,TRBV7-2,once,TRBJ1-2,TGTGCCAGCAGCGGCGTGGGGGGAGATAAAGGCTACACCTTC,CASSGVGGDKGYTF
.,TRBV30,few,TRBJ2-7,TGTGCCTGGGAGGAGGGGCGTTCTCCCAACGAGCAGTACTTC,CAWEEGRSPNEQYF
.,TRBV5-1,few,TRBJ2-5,TGCGCCAGCAGTGATCGGGACCGACAAGAGACCCAGTACTTC,CASSDRDRQETQYF
.,TRBV7-2,.,TRBJ1-2,TGTGCCAGCAGCTCACCGATGAATAACTATGGCTACACCTTC,CASSSPMNNYGYTF
TRBD2,TRBV10-3,.,TRBJ2-1,TGTGCCATCAGTGACCGGGGGGGTGAGCAGTTCTTC,CAISDRGGEQFF
.,TRBV7-8,.,TRBJ1-1,TGTGCCAGCAGCTTAGCGTCCATTAGCGTCGAAGCTTTCTTT,CASSLASISVEAFF
TRBD1,TRBV7-8,.,TRBJ1-2,TGTGCCAGCAGCTTAGGAGAATGGGACAGGGATGGCTACACCTTC,CASSLGEWDRDGYTF
.,TRBV6-1,few,TRBJ2-1,TGTGCCAGCAGTGATAGGACGGCCGTCGATGAGCAGTTCTTC,CASSDRTAVDEQFF
.,TRBV29-1,many,TRBJ1-1,TGCAGCGGGAAGACAGGAGAAGCTTTCTTT,CSGKTGEAFF
.,TRBV29-1,many,TRBJ2-7,TGCAGCGTTGCGGACCCTTCGACGAGGGAGCAGTACTTC,CSVADPSTREQYF
.,TRBV6-5,.,TRBJ2-7,TGTGCCAGCAGTCTCCGACTCCACTATTACTACGAGCAGTACTTC,CASSLRLHYYYEQYF
.,TRBV7-2,few,TRBJ1-1,TGTGCCAGCAGATTACAGGGCCAAGCTTTCTTT,CASRLQGQAFF
.,TRBV4-3,many,TRBJ1-2,TGCGCCAGCAGCCAAGTTGGTGCAGCGGAGTGGAATGGCTACACCTTC,CASSQVGAAEWNGYTF
.,TRBV29-1,few,TRBJ1-1,TGCAGCGTTAAAAGAACAGGGAATTTTCCCCTTTCGGGCACTGAAGCTTTCTTT,CSVKRTGNFPLSGTEAFF
.,TRBV4-3,.,TRBJ2-3,TGCGCCAGCAGCCAAGATCGGGTACAGACAGATACGCAGTATTTT,CASSQDRVQTDTQYF
TRBD1,TRBV10-3,.,TRBJ2-5,TGTGCCATCAGTCGACGACAGGGTAACCAAGAGACCCAGTACTTC,CAISRRQGNQETQYF
.,TRBV29-1,.,TRBJ1-1,TGCAGCGCGCCCGGGGGGTACAACACTGAAGCTTTCTTT,CSAPGGYNTEAFF
.,TRBV18,.,TRBJ2-7,TGTGCCAGCTCACCTAGCTCCTACGAGCAGTACTTC,CASSPSSYEQYF
TRBD1,TRBV29-1,.,TRBJ2-2,TGCAGCGGCTTGACAGGGGACAACACCGGGGAGCTGTTTTTT,CSGLTGDNTGELFF
.,TRBV6-5,few,TRBJ2-7,TGTGCCAGCAGTTACCGCCTCCCCTCAAAAGGTGACGAGCAGTACTTC,CASSYRLPSKGDEQYF
TRBD2,TRBV4-2,.,TRBJ2-3,TGTGCCAGCAGCCAAGGCACTAGCGGGGGGAACACAGATACGCAGTATTTT,CASSQGTSGGNTDTQYF
TRBD1,TRBV5-4,.,TRBJ2-6,TGTGCCAGCAGCTTGGAGGGGGCGGGGGCCAACGTCCTGACTTTC,CASSLEGAGANVLTF
.,TRBV2,few,TRBJ2-2,TGTGCCAGCAAGAACCCAGGGGATTCGGGGGAGCTGTTTTTT,CASKNPGDSGELFF
.,TRBV2,few,TRBJ2-7,TGTGCCAGTAACCGGGTTGAGGCCGGTTACGAGCAGTACTTC,CASNRVEAGYEQYF
.,TRBV6-6,.,TRBJ1-1,TGTGCCAGCAGTACCCAGATGAACACTGAAGCTTTCTTT,CASSTQMNTEAFF
.,TRBV2,.,TRBJ2-4,TGTGCCAGCAGTGCTGGGGGGAAAAACATTCAGTACTTC,CASSAGGKNIQYF
.,TRBV14,.,TRBJ2-5,TGTGCCAGCAGCCAAGATGGGACCCAGTACTTC,CASSQDGTQYF
TRBD2,TRBV4-3,few,TRBJ2-3,TGCGCCAGCAGCCCAAGCGGGGGGCCGCGCACAGATACGCAGTATTTT,CASSPSGGPRTDTQYF
TRBD2,TRBV30,.,TRBJ2-1,TGTGCCTGGAGGGGGAGCGGGAATTACAATGAGCAGTTCTTC,CAWRGSGNYNEQFF
.,TRBV7-9,.,TRBJ2-3,TGTGCCAGCACCCTCTTTGAGGTGGGACCCACAGATACGCAGTATTTT,CASTLFEVGPTDTQYF
TRBD1,TRBV11-2,few,TRBJ2-1,TGTGCCAGCAGCTCTCTTGGGACAGGGGTCAATGAGCAGTTCTTC,CASSSLGTGVNEQFF
TRBD2,TRBV9,.,TRBJ2-3,TGTGCCAGCAACCCCGGGACTAGCGATACAGATACGCAGTATTTT,CASNPGTSDTDTQYF
.,TRBV2,few,TRBJ2-1,TGTGCCAGCAGCAAAAGCTCCGGTCTGGCGCAGTTCTTC,CASSKSSGLAQFF
TRBD2,TRBV15,.,TRBJ2-7,TGTGCCACCAGCAGACATACTAGCGGGAGTCGATACGAGCAGTACTTC,CATSRHTSGSRYEQYF
TRBD1,TRBV30,.,TRBJ2-4,TGTGCCTACGGACAGGAAGGCAAAAACATTCAGTACTTC,CAYGQEGKNIQYF
.,TRBV6-5,many,TRBJ2-7,TGTGCCAGCAGTCACAGGGAGGCCCACGAGCAGTACTTC,CASSHREAHEQYF
.,TRBV29-1,.,TRBJ2-7,TGCAGCGTTTTTAAGGCCGGATTGGGCTACGAGCAGTACTTC,CSVFKAGLGYEQYF
.,TRBV11-3,few,TRBJ2-6,TGTGCCAGCAGCTTCGATGGGAGCTCTGGGGCCAACGTCCTGACTTTC,CASSFDGSSGANVLTF
TRBD1,TRBV6-5,.,TRBJ1-2,TGTGCCAGCAGCACAGGGGGGGCTGCCTATGGCTACACCTTC,CASSTGGAAYGYTF
.,TRBV5-1,many,TRBJ2-3,TGCGCCAGCAGCTTGGCCTTGGGTGCGACAGATACGCAGTATTTT,CASSLALGATDTQYF
.,TRBV27,.,TRBJ2-7,TGTGCCAGCAGTTCCAGGGGGGGGTACTACGAGCAGTACTTC,CASSSRGGYYEQYF
.,TRBV30,.,TRBJ2-2,TGTGCCTGGAGTGTATTAATTCCGAACACCGGGGAGCTGTTTTTT,CAWSVLIPNTGELFF